Shown below are 3 T cell receptor beta chains from a single sample sequenced in a study of blood T cells in healthy people across ages (dated by TCRdb to between 2015 and 2017). Library construction relied on 5' RACE. The sample was run on an Illumina HiSeq 2500. The second PCR ran for roughly 7 to 11 cycles and used a J-beta primer mix along with a sample-barcoded 5' primer. In-frame beta chains were kept once TCRdb had trimmed the public reads at Q25 with fastp and called clones with MiXCR. One record per CDR3 amino acid sequence lists the most common genes and DNA. Across this sample there are more than 800,000 distinct CDR3 sequences, with 29% seen only once. 17% of the sample lies in the top ten. The sample consisted of blood. Receptors originate from a woman older than 75 in good health.

This clonotype came up many times. V gene TRBV6-2 or TRBV6-3 combines with J gene TRBJ2-7; unclear D gene. CDR1 is MNHEY, CDR2 SVGEGT, per germline. V was shortened by 6 bases and J by 1 base, with 7 bases between the two germline ends. The CDR3 loop spans 12 amino acids. CDR3 DNA sequence: TGTGCCAGCAGCGGACGGTCCTACGAGCAGTACTTC. It specifies CASSGRSYEQYF.

The table lists this clonotype with many counts. The chain carries TRBV10-3 and TRBJ1-5, with unresolved D. Germline lookup yields CDR1 ENHRY and CDR2 SYGVKD. The CDR3 totals 14 residues. Trimming removed 4 bases from V and 6 bases from J, with 13 bases in between. The CDR3 DNA reads TGTGCCATCAGTGCTTCAGGCTACGTTCAGCCCCAGCATTTT. It yields the protein CAISASGYVQPQHF.

The rearrangement joins TRBV29-1 to TRBJ2-5; no reliable D call. The CDR3 loop spans 14 amino acids. CDR1 SQVTM and CDR2 ANQGSEA come from the germline V gene. Between the trimmed V and J ends, which lost 5 bases and 1 base, there was a span of 14 bases. CDR3 bases: TGCAGCGTTCAAGTCGGGCCGCTCCAAGAGACCCAGTACTTC. Protein: CSVQVGPLQETQYF. Full variable domain (remainder filled in from reference TRBV29-1 and TRBJ2-5): SAVISQKPSRDICQRGTSLTIQCQVDSQVTMMFWYRQQPGQSLTLIATANQGSEATYESGFVIDKFPISRPNLTFSTLTVSNMSPEDSSIYLCSVQVGPLQETQYFGPGTRLLVL.